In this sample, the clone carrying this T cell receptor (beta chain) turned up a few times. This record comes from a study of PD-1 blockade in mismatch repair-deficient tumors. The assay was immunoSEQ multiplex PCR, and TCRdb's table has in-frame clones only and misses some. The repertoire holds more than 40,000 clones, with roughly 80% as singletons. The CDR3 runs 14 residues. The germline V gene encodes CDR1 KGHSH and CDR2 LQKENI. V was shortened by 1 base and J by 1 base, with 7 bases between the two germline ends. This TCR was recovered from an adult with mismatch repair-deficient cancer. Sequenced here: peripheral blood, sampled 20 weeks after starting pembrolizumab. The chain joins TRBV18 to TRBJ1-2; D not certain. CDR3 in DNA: TGTGCCAGCTCACCACTCGCGAGTAACTATGGCTACACCTTC. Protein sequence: CASSPLASNYGYTF.